This TCR beta chain appears in the sequencing data of a study of T-cell memory formation after mild COVID-19. Each CDR3 protein is one row after TCRdb ran MiXCR on the 5' RACE reads. The data hold tens of thousands of distinct CDR3 sequences, with around 15% observed a single time. V was cut by 6 bases and J by 7 bases, with 19 bases left in between. CDR3 length: 15 amino acids. Input material: PBMCs or a T cell subset sorted from them (not recorded which). This sequence was found in an adult woman who had mild COVID-19 (a few samples of this study predate the infection). Cell type and time point are not known. This chain links TRBV12-3 or TRBV12-4 with TRBJ2-1, with TRBD2 as a possible D gene (5 bases). The CDR3 spells CASSLLGYEGNEQFF. CDR3 bases: TGTGCCAGCAGCTTACTAGGATACGAAGGGAATGAGCAGTTCTTC.